Below, 12 T cell receptor beta chains from the same sample are listed, as sequenced in a study of blood T cell repertoires in COVID-19. Sequencing used immunoSEQ multiplex PCR; TCRdb keeps in-frame clones, though not all of them. This table holds roughly 200,000 clones, more than 70% found once. What was sequenced was peripheral blood. Receptors were obtained from a man between 18 and 29 years old with active or convalescent COVID-19.

The chain combines TRBV2 with TRBJ1-3; 7 positions agree with TRBD1. Germline-derived CDR1 and CDR2 are SNHLY and FYNNEI. Trimming cost V 9 bases and J 0 bases; bases outside gene matches: 8. This CDR3 is built from 15 residues. The CDR3 DNA follows: TGTGCCAGTAGCAGGGGGGCAACCTCTGGAAACACCATATATTTT. This encodes CASSRGATSGNTIYF.

The genes are TRBV21-1 and TRBJ2-5; no DNA check was done on the table's D call, TRBD1. TRBV21-1 is reported as a pseudogene. The CDR3 is 19 amino acids. Here the CDR3 DNA reads TGTGCCAGCAGCAGTATATCAGACCGGGACAGGGGGCGCAAAGAGACCCAGTACTTC. Translation gives CASSSISDRDRGRKETQYF.

The chain carries TRBV5-1 and TRBJ1-1, with D possibly matching TRBD1 (6 bases). The ends were cut back, 4 bases at V and 1 base at J, with 17 bases in the middle. CDR3 length equals 16 residues. Germline CDR1 reads SGHRS; CDR2 reads YFSETQ. This CDR3 reads CASSEDPGQTNTEAFF. CDR3 DNA sequence: TGCGCCAGCAGCGAAGATCCGGGACAAACGAACACTGAAGCTTTCTTT.

The CDR3 region is CASSQGVGGYTF. The CDR3 DNA is TGTGCCAGTAGTCAGGGCGTTGGGGGCTACACCTTC. This chain uses TRBV19 with TRBJ1-2, with D perhaps TRBD1 (5 bases). From germline, CDR1 is LNHDA and CDR2 SQIVND (reference sequence). V lost 5 bases, J lost 8 bases, and 12 bases lay in between. The CDR3 is made up of 12 amino acids.

The rearrangement joins TRBV7-8 to TRBJ1-3; possible D gene TRBD1, 5 bases. Germline CDR1 is SGHVS and CDR2 is FQNEAQ. Trimming left V 5 bases short and J 1 base short, with 15 bases between. The CDR3 loop spans 16 amino acids. The CDR3 sequence is CASSLNWGGSGNTIYF. The CDR3, as DNA: TGTGCCAGCAGCCTAAACTGGGGGGGGTCTGGAAACACCATATATTTT.

The V and J genes are TRBV5-4 and TRBJ1-4, with a possible D match to TRBD1 (6 bases). Per germline, CDR1 SGHNT and CDR2 YYREEE (reference sequence). The ends were cut back, 1 base at V and 5 bases at J, with 12 bases in the middle. The CDR3 loop spans 15 amino acids. The CDR3 is CASSLTAGENEKLFF. The CDR3 DNA follows: TGTGCCAGCAGCTTGACAGCAGGGGAGAATGAAAAACTGTTTTTT.

This clone was observed a few times. The J gene is TRBJ1-2, the V gene TRBV29-1; D not certain. V was cut by 4 bases and J by 6 bases, with 9 bases left in between. The CDR3 loop spans 11 amino acids. Germline V lookup: CDR1 SQVTM, CDR2 ANQGSEA. The CDR3 sequence: CSVVELNGYTF. DNA for the CDR3: TGCAGCGTTGTGGAGCTTAATGGCTACACCTTC.

A single count supports this clone. The chain uses TRBV29-1 and TRBJ2-1, with 14 bases fitting TRBD2. Germline loops: CDR1 SQVTM, CDR2 ANQGSEA. This CDR3 spans 18 amino acids. V lost 2 bases to trimming and J lost 9 bases; unmatched junction nucleotides: 15. The CDR3 nucleotides are TGCAGCGTTGAAAGTTTGGGACTAGCGACTAGCGGGAGGGCTGAGCAGTTCTTC. This sequence encodes CSVESLGLATSGRAEQFF.

V gene TRBV28 combines with J gene TRBJ1-5; the D gene is possibly TRBD1 (5 bases). Germline loops: CDR1 MDHEN, CDR2 SYDVKM. The CDR3 has 15 residues. V shed 6 bases and J shed 5 bases, with 17 bases lying between them. CDR3 sequence reads: CASRNRLRVDQPQHF. CDR3 in DNA: TGTGCCAGCAGGAACAGGTTACGCGTTGATCAGCCCCAGCATTTT. The full variable domain, with the rest looked up from reference TRBV28 and TRBJ1-5, is DVKVTQSSRYLVKRTGEKVFLECVQDMDHENMFWYRQDPGLGLRLIYFSYDVKMKEKGDIPEGYSVSREKKERFSLILESASTNQTSMYLCASRNRLRVDQPQHFGDGTRLSIL.

The rearrangement joins TRBV7-6 to TRBJ2-5; 7 bases fit TRBD1. Losses at the gene ends were 3 bases for V and 1 base for J; bases not matched to a gene: 8. CDR1 SGHVS and CDR2 FNYEAQ come from the germline V gene. This CDR3 spans 16 amino acids. The CDR3 is CASSFRDRTLQETQYF. Here the CDR3 DNA reads TGTGCCAGCAGCTTCCGGGACAGAACCCTCCAAGAGACCCAGTACTTC.

The J gene is TRBJ1-3, the V gene TRBV30, with D hard to call. Germline CDR1 is GTSNPN and CDR2 is SVGIG (reference sequence). The ends were cut back, 5 bases at V and 2 bases at J, with 4 bases in the middle. The CDR3 extends over 11 amino acids. In DNA, the CDR3 is TGTGCCTGGGACACTGGAAACACCATATATTTT. It specifies CAWDTGNTIYF.

The chain uses TRBV12-3 or TRBV12-4 and TRBJ1-5, with D uncertain. Trimming removed 6 bases at V and 4 bases at J, with 7 bases between. The CDR3 has 12 residues. The CDR3 DNA follows: TGTGCCAGCAGGAACCAGAATCAGCCCCAGCATTTT. Residues: CASRNQNQPQHF.